The 22 T cell receptor beta chains below were found in one sample sequenced in a study of shared clonotypes between healthy human individuals. Terminally differentiated effector memory CD45RA+ cells were excluded by CCR7 positive selection of CD45RO-negative cells. Assay: immunoSEQ multiplex PCR; the TCRdb copy retains only in-frame clones and omits some. The sample has some 2.1 million clones, about 94% seen once. The sample was naive CD8+ T cells from PBMCs. These receptors were collected from a young man in good health. Some clones in this sample may be carry-over from other donors' samples.

The CDR3: CASSPPPAGGAPYEQYF. CDR3 in DNA: TGCGCCAGCAGCCCCCCCCCGGCAGGGGGTGCCCCCTACGAGCAGTACTTC. This chain uses TRBV4-1 with TRBJ2-7; 7 bases map to TRBD1. The CDR3 length is 17 residues. Germline-derived CDR1 and CDR2 are MGHRA and YSYEKL. The V segment lost 4 bases and the J segment 2 bases; nucleotides outside the gene matches: 14.

This clone came up a few times. The genes are TRBV6-1 and TRBJ1-1; D remains ambiguous. The CDR3 sequence is 13 residues long. Between the trimmed V and J ends, which lost 10 bases and 4 bases, there was a span of 16 bases. The germline CDR1 and CDR2 sequences are MNHNS and SASEGT. The CDR3 DNA reads TGTGCCACCTCCCCCAAAATTGGCACTGAAGCTTTCTTT. As protein: CATSPKIGTEAFF.

This clone appeared once. The chain joins TRBV5-6 to TRBJ2-7, with D perhaps assigned TRBD1 or TRBD2 (6 bases each). This CDR3 has 15 amino acids. In germline, CDR1 is SGHDT, CDR2 YYEEEE. The ends were cut back, 3 bases at V and 5 bases at J, with 18 bases in the middle. This chain's CDR3 is CASSWGREVPHEQYF. CDR3 sequence (DNA): TGTGCCAGCAGCTGGGGGCGGGAAGTCCCACACGAGCAGTACTTC.

The chain combines TRBV18 with TRBJ2-4; tentative D call: TRBD1 (5 bases). Looked up from germline, CDR1 is KGHSH and CDR2 is LQKENI. The CDR3 runs to 16 residues. V was clipped by 0 bases and J by 3 bases, with 12 bases between them. The CDR3 nucleotides are TGTGCCAGCTCACCACCCAGGGAAGGGGTCAAAAACATTCAGTACTTC. Protein: CASSPPREGVKNIQYF.

V gene TRBV9 combines with J gene TRBJ2-1; D unresolved. This CDR3 has 12 residues. V gave up 3 bases and J gave up 8 bases, with 9 bases separating them. The germline V gene encodes CDR1 SGDLS and CDR2 YYNGEE. CDR3 sequence (DNA): TGTGCCAGCAGCGGAGGTCCCCATGAGCAGTTCTTC. It yields the protein CASSGGPHEQFF.

J is TRBJ2-5 and V is TRBV19; the D gene is possibly TRBD2 (5 bases). The CDR3 runs to 13 residues. Germline values: CDR1 LNHDA, CDR2 SQIVND (reference sequence). Trimming removed 7 bases from V and 3 bases from J, with 12 bases in between. The CDR3: CASNEGVEETQYF. DNA for the CDR3: TGTGCCAGTAACGAGGGTGTCGAAGAGACCCAGTACTTC.

The chain uses TRBV19 and TRBJ1-2; a weak D match, TRBD1 (5 bases). Per germline, CDR1 LNHDA and CDR2 SQIVND (reference sequence). Trimming removed 2 bases at V and 7 bases at J, with 11 bases between. The CDR3 runs to 13 residues. Here the CDR3 reads CASSIIGAAGYTF. CDR3 DNA: TGTGCCAGTAGTATAATAGGGGCGGCTGGCTACACCTTC.

The rearrangement uses TRBV27 and TRBJ1-2; no firm D call. The V gene lost 6 bases and the J gene lost 2 bases, with 13 bases spanning the gap. This CDR3 is 14 amino acids long. Germline V CDR1 and CDR2: MNHEY, SMNVEV (reference sequence). CDR3 residues: CASSYAGQNYGYTF. The CDR3 DNA is TGTGCCAGCAGCTACGCCGGGCAAAACTATGGCTACACCTTC.

J is TRBJ1-3 and V is TRBV4-3; D is unclear. V dropped 1 base and J dropped 1 base, with 11 bases sitting between them. Germline lookup yields CDR1 LGHNA and CDR2 YSLEER. The CDR3 covers 16 residues. The CDR3 spells CASSQGVVGSGNTIYF. Written as DNA, the CDR3 is TGCGCCAGCAGCCAAGGAGTGGTGGGATCTGGAAACACCATATATTTT.

The table lists this clone with a few counts. This sequence joins TRBV7-9 and TRBJ2-2, with 10 bases lining up with TRBD2. The V and J ends lost 2 bases and 8 bases, in that order; junction bases with no gene match: 5. Germline CDR1 is SEHNR and CDR2 is FQNEAQ (reference sequence). CDR3 size: 15 residues. For the CDR3, the DNA is TGTGCCAGCAGCTTACTAGCGGGAGATCTTGGGGAGCTGTTTTTT. Its translation: CASSLLAGDLGELFF.

This chain connects TRBV27 to TRBJ2-2, with a possible D match to TRBD1 (6 bases). Trimming took off 5 bases at V and 6 bases at J, with 22 bases between the two ends. CDR3 length: 17 amino acids. CDR1 and CDR2 (germline): MNHEY, SMNVEV (reference sequence). CDR3 sequence (DNA): TGTGCCAGCAGTCCAAGCGCAGGGGAGTGGGTCGCCGGGGAGCTGTTTTTT. Translated: CASSPSAGEWVAGELFF.

CDR3 in amino acids: CASSYLSGGEQETQYF. In DNA, the CDR3 is TGTGCCAGCAGTTACTTATCGGGAGGTGAGCAAGAGACCCAGTACTTC. The rearrangement uses TRBV6-5 and TRBJ2-5; 7 bases align to TRBD2. The germline gives CDR1 MNHEY, CDR2 SVGAGI. CDR3 length equals 16 residues. Germline trimming cut 1 base from V and 2 bases from J; bases unmatched to any gene: 7.

The chain joins TRBV30 to TRBJ1-1; D gene uncertain. The CDR3 length is 13 residues. Germline-derived CDR1 and CDR2 are GTSNPN and SVGIG (reference sequence). With 0 bases removed from V and 4 bases from J, the gap between germline ends came to 9 bases. This CDR3 reads CAWSVLGFTEAFF. CDR3 DNA: TGTGCCTGGAGTGTACTCGGGTTCACTGAAGCTTTCTTT.

The chain carries TRBV7-2 and TRBJ2-1, with D tentatively TRBD2 (5 bases). V lost 2 bases and J lost 9, with 14 bases in between. The CDR3 runs to 14 residues. Germline loops: CDR1 SGHTA, CDR2 FQGNSA. The DNA for the CDR3 is TGTGCCAGCAGCTTAATCCCAGCGGATGGTGAGCAGTTCTTC. This sequence encodes CASSLIPADGEQFF. Full variable domain (outside the CDR3, taken from reference TRBV7-2 and TRBJ2-1): GAGVSQSPSNKVTEKGKDVELRCDPISGHTALYWYRQSLGQGLEFLIYFQGNSAPDKSGLPSDRFSAERTGGSVSTLTIQRTQQEDSAVYLCASSLIPADGEQFFGPGTRLTVL.

The CDR3 DNA follows: TGTGCCAACTCACCGGGACTAGCGGACTACAATGAGCAGTTCTTC. It is translated as CANSPGLADYNEQFF. The rearrangement links TRBV28 to TRBJ2-1; the match to TRBD2 covers 11 bases. Germline loops: CDR1 MDHEN, CDR2 SYDVKM. This CDR3 is built from 15 residues. The V and J ends lost 10 bases and 3 bases, in that order; junction bases with no gene match: 8. The whole variable domain, remainder taken from reference TRBV28 and TRBJ2-1, is DVKVTQSSRYLVKRTGEKVFLECVQDMDHENMFWYRQDPGLGLRLIYFSYDVKMKEKGDIPEGYSVSREKKERFSLILESASTNQTSMYLCANSPGLADYNEQFFGPGTRLTVL.

Concerning this clone itself: The sample holds other DNA sequences that translate to the same CDR3. The V and J genes are TRBV7-3 and TRBJ1-5; D may be TRBD1 (5 bases). CDR1 and CDR2 from the germline V gene are SGHTA and FQGTGA. CDR3 length: 15 amino acids. V was pared by 0 bases and J by 0 bases, with 6 bases between. This CDR3 is CASSLTGGSNQPQHF. CDR3 DNA sequence: TGTGCCAGCAGCTTAACTGGGGGTAGCAATCAGCCCCAGCATTTT.

A remark on this clone: The sample holds other DNA sequences that translate to the same CDR3. This chain joins TRBV27 and TRBJ2-2; D is unclear. Germline CDR1 and CDR2: MNHEY and SMNVEV (reference sequence). This CDR3 is 12 amino acids long. Trimming removed 3 bases at V and 5 bases at J, with 4 bases between. The CDR3 DNA is TGTGCCAGCAGTTTTTATACCGGGGAGCTGTTTTTT. Its protein is CASSFYTGELFF.

The CDR3 DNA sequence: TGTGCCAGCAGTTTATCGAACCCCTTAGCTAACTATGGCTACACCTTC. Protein sequence: CASSLSNPLANYGYTF. The chain has TRBV27 and TRBJ1-2; no firm D call. This CDR3 spans 16 amino acids. The germline CDR1 and CDR2 sequences are MNHEY and SMNVEV (reference sequence). The V end lost 0 bases, the J end lost 0 bases, and 11 bases lay between the germline ends.

In its sample, this clone was seen once. The sample contains more than one DNA sequence encoding this CDR3. The V and J genes are TRBV7-6 and TRBJ2-7; possibly TRBD2 for D (5 bases). The CDR3 has 13 amino acids. Between the trimmed V and J ends, which lost 6 bases and 1 base, there was a span of 10 bases. Germline-derived CDR1 and CDR2 are SGHVS and FNYEAQ. Here the CDR3 DNA reads TGTGCCAGCAGTCCGTCGGGGTCCTACGAGCAGTACTTC. As protein: CASSPSGSYEQYF.

V usage is TRBV7-9 and J usage is TRBJ2-5; a weak D match, TRBD1 (6 bases). The V gene lost 5 bases and the J gene lost 5 bases, with 12 bases spanning the gap. The CDR3 sequence is 13 residues long. Germline V gene lookup returns CDR1 SEHNR and CDR2 FQNEAQ (reference sequence). CDR3 sequence (DNA): TGTGCCAGCAGCCGGACAGAAGGGGAGACCCAGTACTTC. As protein: CASSRTEGETQYF.

The chain recombines TRBV7-9 with TRBJ2-1; the D gene is possibly TRBD2 (6 bases). Trimming removed 1 base from V and 0 bases from J, with 13 bases in between. The length of the CDR3 is 17 residues. Germline V gives CDR1 SEHNR, CDR2 FQNEAQ (reference sequence). The chain's CDR3 is CASSLVGDGSSYNEQFF. The CDR3 bases are TGTGCCAGCAGCTTAGTTGGAGACGGGAGCTCCTACAATGAGCAGTTCTTC.

This clone was counted a single time. The chain carries TRBV6-5 and TRBJ2-7; TRBD2 matches 7 bases. J was trimmed by 0 bases and V by 6 bases; bases with no gene match: 8. Germline-derived CDR1 and CDR2 are MNHEY and SVGAGI. This CDR3 region has 15 residues. In DNA form, the CDR3 reads TGTGCCAGCAGGGGGCCTAGCGGAAGCTCCTACGAGCAGTACTTC. Encoded protein: CASRGPSGSSYEQYF.